This note documents a single T cell receptor (beta chain) sequence. Study processing details: Nucleated cell counts were estimated from reference gene primer amplification. Assay: immunoSEQ multiplex PCR; the TCRdb copy retains only in-frame clones and omits some. That table supplies the V and J calls and clone size; D and trimming were determined from the DNA. There are about 210,000 clones in the sample; under 90% occur only once, and under 10% lies in the top ten. The data originate from a study of blood T cell repertoires in COVID-19. Study as a whole: Sites in the United States, Italy and Spain provided acute and convalescent COVID-19 samples.

The V segment lost 2 bases and the J segment 7 bases; nucleotides outside the gene matches: 10. This CDR3 contains 15 residues. The germline CDR1 and CDR2 sequences are SGHAT and FQNNGV. Enrolment of Seattle patients took place during active infection, and they were followed longitudinally. The sequence was collected from a woman of 80 years or more with COVID-19, enrolled during active disease. This sequence joins TRBV11-2 and TRBJ1-2; the match to TRBD1 covers 7 bases. Sequenced input: peripheral blood. CDR3 sequence reads: CASSLQQGWAGGYTF. The CDR3 bases are TGTGCCAGCAGCTTACAACAGGGGTGGGCAGGTGGCTACACCTTC.